This TCR beta chain derives from a study of shared clonotypes between healthy human individuals. The CDR3 covers 13 residues. Germline V lookup: CDR1 GTSNPN, CDR2 SVGIG (reference sequence). V trimming: 5 bases; J trimming: 7 bases; junction bases outside the gene matches: 5. Comments on this clone: Other DNA sequences from this sample encode an identical CDR3 as well.

Assay execution took place at the deep level. In the study's own analysis: From ImmunoSEQ came sequences covering only the junction and carrying no quality scores, so filtering differed. TCRdb's table, derived via immunoSEQ multiplex PCR, lists solely in-frame clones and lacks some. V, J and clone size are taken as reported in that table, and D and trimming were inferred from the DNA itself. The repertoire holds 2 million to 2.5 million clones, with under 97% as singletons. Sample: naive CD4+ T cells sorted from blood. Specified subset: CD45RA+ positively selected. The chain combines TRBV30 with TRBJ1-6; 7 bases are a match to TRBD1. The sequence was obtained from a man aged 18 to 30 in good health. This CDR3 is CAWGGQTNSPLHF. In nucleotides, the CDR3 is TGTGCCTGGGGGGGACAGACAAATTCACCCCTCCACTTT.